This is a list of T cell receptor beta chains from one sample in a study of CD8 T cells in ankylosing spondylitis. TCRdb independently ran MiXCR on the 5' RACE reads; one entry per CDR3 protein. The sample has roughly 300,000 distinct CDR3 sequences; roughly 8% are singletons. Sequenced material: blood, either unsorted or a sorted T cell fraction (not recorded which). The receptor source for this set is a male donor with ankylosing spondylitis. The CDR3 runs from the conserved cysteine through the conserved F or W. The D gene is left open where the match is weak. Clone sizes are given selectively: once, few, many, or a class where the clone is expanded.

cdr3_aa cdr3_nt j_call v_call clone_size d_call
CASSQGLNTPSYEQYF TGTGCCAGCAGCCAAGGACTGAATACGCCCTCCTACGAGCAGTACTTC TRBJ2-7 TRBV14 few .
CASRLAVTTGELFF TGTGCCAGCAGACTAGCGGTTACCACCGGGGAGCTGTTTTTT TRBJ2-2 TRBV14 . TRBD2
CASSYSSRVYEQYF TGTGCCAGCAGTTACTCTTCCAGAGTCTACGAGCAGTACTTC TRBJ2-7 TRBV6-5 . .
CASSFFLASGDEHNEQFF TGTGCCAGCAGTTTTTTCCTAGCATCGGGGGATGAGCACAATGAGCAGTTCTTC TRBJ2-1 TRBV12-3/TRBV12-4 many .
CASRSSGNYGYTF TGTGCCAGCAGGTCTTCAGGAAACTATGGCTACACCTTC TRBJ1-2 TRBV28 . .
CASSPRARPRGEQFF TGTGCCAGCAGCCCCCGGGCGCGTCCTAGGGGTGAGCAGTTCTTC TRBJ2-1 TRBV14 many .
CAIGDGTGSTDTQYF TGTGCCATCGGGGATGGGACAGGGAGTACAGATACGCAGTATTTT TRBJ2-3 TRBV10-3 many TRBD1
CASSLGTGVTGELFF TGTGCCAGCAGCTTAGGGACAGGGGTTACCGGGGAGCTGTTTTTT TRBJ2-2 TRBV7-7 many TRBD1
CASSLPFRLAPVDEQFF TGTGCCAGCAGCTTGCCCTTCCGACTAGCGCCGGTTGATGAGCAGTTCTTC TRBJ2-1 TRBV5-5 . TRBD2
CASSFRIGQKKGDQPQHF TGTGCCAGCAGTTTCAGGATCGGACAAAAGAAGGGTGATCAGCCCCAGCATTTT TRBJ1-5 TRBV28 few .
CAWKRNTEAFF TGTGCCTGGAAACGGAACACTGAAGCTTTCTTT TRBJ1-1 TRBV30 . .
CAISSRDYEQYF TGTGCCATCAGTTCCAGGGACTACGAGCAGTACTTC TRBJ2-7 TRBV10-3 . .
CASSANGETQYF TGTGCCAGCAGCGCGAACGGGGAGACCCAGTACTTC TRBJ2-5 TRBV7-2 . .
CASSPTGGEETQYF TGTGCCAGCAGCCCTACAGGGGGCGAAGAGACCCAGTACTTC TRBJ2-5 TRBV7-3 few TRBD1
CASSHRDRAGEQYF TGCGCCAGCAGCCATCGGGACAGAGCGGGGGAGCAGTACTTC TRBJ2-7 TRBV4-1 . .
CASSLQGAGTGELFF TGTGCCAGCAGCCTACAGGGGGCGGGCACCGGGGAGCTGTTTTTT TRBJ2-2 TRBV12-3/TRBV12-4 . TRBD1
CSADSGGRYEQYF TGCAGTGCTGATAGCGGAGGAAGGTACGAGCAGTACTTC TRBJ2-7 TRBV20-1 few .
CASTVRDGDYNEQFF TGTGCCAGCACCGTACGAGACGGGGACTACAATGAGCAGTTCTTC TRBJ2-1 TRBV6-1 . .
CASSISYLNEQFF TGTGCCAGTAGTATAAGCTACCTCAATGAGCAGTTCTTC TRBJ2-1 TRBV19 . .